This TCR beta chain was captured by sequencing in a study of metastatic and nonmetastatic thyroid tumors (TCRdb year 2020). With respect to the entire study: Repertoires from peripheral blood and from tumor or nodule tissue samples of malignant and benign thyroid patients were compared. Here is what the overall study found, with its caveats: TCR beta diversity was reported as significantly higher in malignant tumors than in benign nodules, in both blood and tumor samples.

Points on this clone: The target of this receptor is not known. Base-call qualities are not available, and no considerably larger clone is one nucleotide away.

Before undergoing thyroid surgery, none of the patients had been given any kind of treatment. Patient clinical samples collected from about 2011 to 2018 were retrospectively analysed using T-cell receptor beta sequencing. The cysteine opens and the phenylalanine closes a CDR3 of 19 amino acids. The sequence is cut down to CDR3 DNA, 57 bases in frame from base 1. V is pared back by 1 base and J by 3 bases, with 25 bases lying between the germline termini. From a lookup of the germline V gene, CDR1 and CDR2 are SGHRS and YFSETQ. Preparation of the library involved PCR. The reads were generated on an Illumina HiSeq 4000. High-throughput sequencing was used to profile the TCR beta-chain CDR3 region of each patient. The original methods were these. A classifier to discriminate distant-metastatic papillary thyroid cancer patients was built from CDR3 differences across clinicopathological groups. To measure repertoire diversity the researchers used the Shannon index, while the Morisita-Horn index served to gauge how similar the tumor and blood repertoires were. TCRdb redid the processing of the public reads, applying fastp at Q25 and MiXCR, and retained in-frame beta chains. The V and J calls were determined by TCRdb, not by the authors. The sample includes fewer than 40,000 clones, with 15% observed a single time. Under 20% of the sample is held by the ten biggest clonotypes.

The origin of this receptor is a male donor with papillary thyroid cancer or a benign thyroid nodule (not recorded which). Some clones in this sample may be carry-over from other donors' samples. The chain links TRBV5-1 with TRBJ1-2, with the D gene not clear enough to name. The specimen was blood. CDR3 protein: CASSLSGLGWLERDYGYTF. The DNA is TGCGCCAGCAGCTTGTCTGGTCTAGGGTGGTTAGAGCGTGACTATGGCTACACCTTC.